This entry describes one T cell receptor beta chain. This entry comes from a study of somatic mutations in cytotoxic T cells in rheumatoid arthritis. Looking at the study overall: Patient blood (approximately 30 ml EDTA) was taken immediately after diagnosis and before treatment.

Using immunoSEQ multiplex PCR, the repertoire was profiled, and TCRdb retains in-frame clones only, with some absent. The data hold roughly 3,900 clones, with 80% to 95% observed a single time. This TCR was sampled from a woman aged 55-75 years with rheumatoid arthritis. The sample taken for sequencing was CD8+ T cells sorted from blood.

CDR3 residues: CASSDNYRGYTEAFF. CDR3 nucleotides: TGTGCCAGCAGCGACAATTACAGGGGATACACTGAAGCTTTCTTT. This chain connects TRBV7-9 to TRBJ1-1; TRBD1 aligns across 7 bases. The ends lost 5 bases at V and 3 bases at J; junction bases unmatched: 9. Germline V gives CDR1 SEHNR, CDR2 FQNEAQ (reference sequence). This CDR3 region has 15 residues.